This TCR beta chain comes out of a study of blood T cell repertoires in COVID-19. This clone was seen only once. Here immunoSEQ multiplex PCR was the method, and the copy in TCRdb shows in-frame clones only, minus some. Of roughly 120,000 clones listed, less than 75% are singletons. Germline lookup yields CDR1 LGHDT and CDR2 YNNKEL (reference sequence). The CDR3 runs to 14 residues. V was clipped by 4 bases and J by 0 bases, with 8 bases between them. Sequenced input: peripheral blood. This chain connects TRBV3-1 (or the pseudogene TRBV3-2) to TRBJ2-3, with a possible D match to TRBD2 (5 bases). The sequence was collected from a human donor with acute or convalescent COVID-19. The donor label of this sample is uncertain. The CDR3 coding sequence is TGTGCCAGCAGCCCCCGGAGGAGCACAGATACGCAGTATTTT. The encoded protein is CASSPRRSTDTQYF.